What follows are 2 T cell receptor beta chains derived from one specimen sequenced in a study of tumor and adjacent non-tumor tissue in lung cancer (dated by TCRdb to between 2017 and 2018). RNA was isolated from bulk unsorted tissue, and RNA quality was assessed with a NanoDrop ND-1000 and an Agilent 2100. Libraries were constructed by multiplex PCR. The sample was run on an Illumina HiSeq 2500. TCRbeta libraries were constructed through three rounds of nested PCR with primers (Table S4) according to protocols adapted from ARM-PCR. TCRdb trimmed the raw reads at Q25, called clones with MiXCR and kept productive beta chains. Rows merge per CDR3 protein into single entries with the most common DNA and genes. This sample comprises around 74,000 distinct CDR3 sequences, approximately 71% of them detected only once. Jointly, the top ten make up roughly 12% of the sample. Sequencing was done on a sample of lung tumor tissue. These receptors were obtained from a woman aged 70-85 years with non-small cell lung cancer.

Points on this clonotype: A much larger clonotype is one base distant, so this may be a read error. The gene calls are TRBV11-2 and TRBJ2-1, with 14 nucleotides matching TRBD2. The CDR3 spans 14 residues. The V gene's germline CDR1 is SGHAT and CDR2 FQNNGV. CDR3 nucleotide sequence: TGTGCCAGCAGCCTAGGACTAGCGGGAGGAAGACGCGGGTTC. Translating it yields CASSLGLAGGRRGF.

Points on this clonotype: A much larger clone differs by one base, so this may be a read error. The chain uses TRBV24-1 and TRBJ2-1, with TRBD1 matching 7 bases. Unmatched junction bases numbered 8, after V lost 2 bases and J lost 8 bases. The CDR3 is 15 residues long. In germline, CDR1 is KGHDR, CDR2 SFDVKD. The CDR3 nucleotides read TGTGCCACCAGTGATTCAAGGGGGCTGAGATATGAGCAGTTCTTC. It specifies CATSDSRGLRYEQFF.